This T cell receptor (beta chain) was recovered during a study of CD8 T cells in ankylosing spondylitis. Trimming left V 0 bases short and J 0 bases short, with 8 bases between. CDR1 and CDR2 from the germline V gene are LNHNV and YYDKDF (reference sequence). The CDR3 covers 15 residues. Study findings and constraints: For ankylosing spondylitis blood, a TCR beta motif of several highly homologous variants appeared characteristic.

Quantitative molecular-barcoded 5'-RACE generated the TCR beta libraries. TCRdb itself ran the 5' RACE reads through MiXCR, one entry per CDR3 protein. The sample records 150,000 to 200,000 distinct CDR3 sequences, approximately 12% being singletons. This clonotype was counted many times. Its specificity is unknown. The sequence was obtained from a female donor with ankylosing spondylitis or in good health (not recorded which). The chain links TRBV15 to TRBJ1-1, with no clear D. Sequencing was carried out using blood, either unsorted or a sorted T cell fraction (not recorded which). This chain's CDR3 is CATSREIRVNTEAFF. CDR3 DNA sequence: TGTGCCACCAGCAGAGAAATAAGGGTGAACACTGAAGCTTTCTTT.